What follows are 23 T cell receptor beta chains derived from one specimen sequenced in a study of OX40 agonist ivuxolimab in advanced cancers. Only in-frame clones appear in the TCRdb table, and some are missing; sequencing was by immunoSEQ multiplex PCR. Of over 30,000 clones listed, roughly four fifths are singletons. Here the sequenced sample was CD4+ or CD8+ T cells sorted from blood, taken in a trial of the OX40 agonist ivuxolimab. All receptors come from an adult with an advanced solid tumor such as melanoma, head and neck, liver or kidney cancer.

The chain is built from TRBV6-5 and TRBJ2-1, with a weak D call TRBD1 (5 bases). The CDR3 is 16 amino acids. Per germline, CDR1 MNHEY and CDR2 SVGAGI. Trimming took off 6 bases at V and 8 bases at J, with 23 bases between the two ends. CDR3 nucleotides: TGTGCCAGCAGCTACCAGACCGATACCTGGGGCTATGAGCAGTTCTTC. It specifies CASSYQTDTWGYEQFF.

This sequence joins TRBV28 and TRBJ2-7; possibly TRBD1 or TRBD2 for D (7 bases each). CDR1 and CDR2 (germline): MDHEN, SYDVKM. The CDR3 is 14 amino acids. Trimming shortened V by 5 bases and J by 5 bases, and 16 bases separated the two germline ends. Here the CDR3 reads CASSPRGGRHEQYF. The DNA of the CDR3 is TGTGCCAGCAGTCCCAGGGGGGGTCGGCACGAGCAGTACTTC.

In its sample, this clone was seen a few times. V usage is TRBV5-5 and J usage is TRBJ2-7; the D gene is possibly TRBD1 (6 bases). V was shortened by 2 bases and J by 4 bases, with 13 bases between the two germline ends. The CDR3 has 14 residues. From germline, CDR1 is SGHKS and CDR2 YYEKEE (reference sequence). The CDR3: CASSFDAGAYEQYF. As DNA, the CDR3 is TGTGCCAGCAGCTTCGACGCAGGGGCTTACGAGCAGTACTTC.

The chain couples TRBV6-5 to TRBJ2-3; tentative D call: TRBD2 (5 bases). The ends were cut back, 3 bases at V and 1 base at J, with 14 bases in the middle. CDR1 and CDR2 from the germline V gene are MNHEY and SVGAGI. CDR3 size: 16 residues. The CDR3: CASSYGRWGGTDTQYF. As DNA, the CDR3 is TGTGCCAGCAGTTATGGACGTTGGGGAGGCACAGATACGCAGTATTTT.

The CDR3 bases are TGTGCCACCAGCAGAGATGGAGGTCCCGGGACAGGGGCCTATGGCTACACCTTC. Translation gives CATSRDGGPGTGAYGYTF. V is TRBV15 and J is TRBJ1-2; 10 bases map to TRBD1. The germline gives CDR1 LNHNV, CDR2 YYDKDF (reference sequence). This CDR3 contains 18 residues. V was clipped by 0 bases and J by 4 bases; unmatched bases: 11.

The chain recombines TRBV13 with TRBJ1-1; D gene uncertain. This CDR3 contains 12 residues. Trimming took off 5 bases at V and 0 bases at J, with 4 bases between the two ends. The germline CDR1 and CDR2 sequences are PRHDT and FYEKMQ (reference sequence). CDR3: CASSVMNTEAFF. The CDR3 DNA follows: TGTGCCAGCAGCGTGATGAACACTGAAGCTTTCTTT.

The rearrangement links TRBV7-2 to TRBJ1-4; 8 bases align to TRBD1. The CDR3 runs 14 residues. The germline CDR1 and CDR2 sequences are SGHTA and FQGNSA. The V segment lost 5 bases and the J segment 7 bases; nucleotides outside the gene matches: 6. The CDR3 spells CASSPTGAAEKLFF. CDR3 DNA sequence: TGTGCCAGCAGCCCGACAGGGGCCGCTGAAAAACTGTTTTTT.

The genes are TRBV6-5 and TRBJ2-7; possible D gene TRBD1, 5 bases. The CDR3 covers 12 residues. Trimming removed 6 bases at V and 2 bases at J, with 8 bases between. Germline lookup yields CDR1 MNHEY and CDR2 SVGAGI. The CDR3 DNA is TGTGCCAGCAGGGGGCGCCCCTACGAGCAGTACTTC. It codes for CASRGRPYEQYF.

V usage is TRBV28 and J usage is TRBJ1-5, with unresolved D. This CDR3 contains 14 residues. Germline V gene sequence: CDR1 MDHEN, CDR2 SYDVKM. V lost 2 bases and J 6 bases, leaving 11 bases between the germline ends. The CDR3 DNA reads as TGTGCCAGCAGTTTACCCCTTGTGGGTCAGCCCCAGCATTTT. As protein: CASSLPLVGQPQHF.

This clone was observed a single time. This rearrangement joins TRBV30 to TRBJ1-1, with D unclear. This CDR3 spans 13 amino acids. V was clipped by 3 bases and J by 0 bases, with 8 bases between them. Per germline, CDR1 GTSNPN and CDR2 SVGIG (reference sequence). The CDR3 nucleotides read TGTGCCTGGAGGGGCAGTTTGAACACTGAAGCTTTCTTT. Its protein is CAWRGSLNTEAFF.

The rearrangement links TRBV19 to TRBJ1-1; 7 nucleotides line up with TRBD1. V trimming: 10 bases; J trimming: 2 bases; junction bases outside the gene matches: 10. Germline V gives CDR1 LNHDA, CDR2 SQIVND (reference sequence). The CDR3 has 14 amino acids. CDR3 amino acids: CATNLDRANTEAFF. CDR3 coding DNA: TGTGCCACCAACCTTGACAGGGCTAACACTGAAGCTTTCTTT.

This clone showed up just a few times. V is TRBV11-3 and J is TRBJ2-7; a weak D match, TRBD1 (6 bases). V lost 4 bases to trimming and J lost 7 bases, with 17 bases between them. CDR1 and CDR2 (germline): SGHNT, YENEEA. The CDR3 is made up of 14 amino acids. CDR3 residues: CASSSRGGGEEQYF. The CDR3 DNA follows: TGTGCCAGCAGCTCCCGAGGGGGTGGGGAAGAGCAGTACTTC. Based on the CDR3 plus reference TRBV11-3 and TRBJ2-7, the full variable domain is EAGVVQSPRYKIIEKKQPVAFWCNPISGHNTLYWYLQNLGQGPELLIRYENEEAVDDSQLPKDRFSAERLKGVDSTLKIQPAELGDSAVYLCASSSRGGGEEQYFGPGTRLTVT.

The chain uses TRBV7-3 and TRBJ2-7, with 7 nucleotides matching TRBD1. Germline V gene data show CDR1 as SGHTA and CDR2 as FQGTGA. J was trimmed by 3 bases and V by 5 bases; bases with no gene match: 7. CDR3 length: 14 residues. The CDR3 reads CASSPTGNGYEQYF. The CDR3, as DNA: TGTGCCAGCAGCCCGACAGGGAATGGCTACGAGCAGTACTTC. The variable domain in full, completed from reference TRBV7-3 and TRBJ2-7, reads GAGVSQTPSNKVTEKGKYVELRCDPISGHTALYWYRQSLGQGPEFLIYFQGTGAADDSGLPNDRFFAVRPEGSVSTLKIQRTERGDSAVYLCASSPTGNGYEQYFGPGTRLTVT.

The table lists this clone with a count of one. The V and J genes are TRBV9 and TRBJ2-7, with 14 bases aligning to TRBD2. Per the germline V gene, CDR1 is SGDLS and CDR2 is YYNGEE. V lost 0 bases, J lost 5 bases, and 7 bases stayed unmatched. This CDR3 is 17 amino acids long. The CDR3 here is CASSVAGGTSGGHEQYF. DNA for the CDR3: TGTGCCAGCAGCGTAGCTGGAGGGACTAGCGGGGGCCACGAGCAGTACTTC.

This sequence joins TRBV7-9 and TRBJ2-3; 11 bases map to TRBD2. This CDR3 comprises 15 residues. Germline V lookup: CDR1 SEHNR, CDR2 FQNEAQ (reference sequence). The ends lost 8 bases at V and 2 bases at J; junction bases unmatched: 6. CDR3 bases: TGTGCCAGCGACCGGGGACTAGCGGTCACAGATACGCAGTATTTT. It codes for CASDRGLAVTDTQYF.

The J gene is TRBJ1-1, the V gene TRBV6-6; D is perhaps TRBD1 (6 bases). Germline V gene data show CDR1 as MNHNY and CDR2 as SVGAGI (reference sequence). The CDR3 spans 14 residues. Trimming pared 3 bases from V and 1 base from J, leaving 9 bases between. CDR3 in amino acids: CASSYPGANTEAFF. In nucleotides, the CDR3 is TGTGCCAGCAGTTATCCGGGGGCGAACACTGAAGCTTTCTTT.

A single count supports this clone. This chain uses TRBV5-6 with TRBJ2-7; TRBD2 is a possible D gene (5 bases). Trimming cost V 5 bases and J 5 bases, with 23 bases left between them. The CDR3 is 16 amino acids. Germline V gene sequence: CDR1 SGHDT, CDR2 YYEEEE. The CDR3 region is CASSYIQLWTEDEQYF. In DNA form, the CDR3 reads TGTGCCAGCAGTTATATCCAACTATGGACGGAGGACGAGCAGTACTTC.

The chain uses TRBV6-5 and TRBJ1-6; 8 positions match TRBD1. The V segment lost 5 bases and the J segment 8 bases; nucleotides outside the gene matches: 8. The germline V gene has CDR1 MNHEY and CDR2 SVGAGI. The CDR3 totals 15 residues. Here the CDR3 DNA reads TGTGCCAGCAGTAGAGGTCAGGGGGCCTATTCACCCCTCCACTTT. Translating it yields CASSRGQGAYSPLHF.

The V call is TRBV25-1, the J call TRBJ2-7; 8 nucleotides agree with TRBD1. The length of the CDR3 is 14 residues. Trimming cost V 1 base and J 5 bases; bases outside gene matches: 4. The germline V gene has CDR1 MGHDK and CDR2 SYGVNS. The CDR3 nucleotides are TGTGCCAGCAGTGAATCAGGGGGCAAGAACGAGCAGTACTTC. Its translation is CASSESGGKNEQYF.

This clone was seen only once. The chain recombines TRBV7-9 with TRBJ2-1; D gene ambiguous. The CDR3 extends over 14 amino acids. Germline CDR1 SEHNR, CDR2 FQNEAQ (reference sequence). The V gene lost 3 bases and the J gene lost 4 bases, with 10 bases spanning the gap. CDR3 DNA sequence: TGTGCCAGCAGCTTGGATTTGACGTACAATGAGCAGTTCTTC. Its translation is CASSLDLTYNEQFF.

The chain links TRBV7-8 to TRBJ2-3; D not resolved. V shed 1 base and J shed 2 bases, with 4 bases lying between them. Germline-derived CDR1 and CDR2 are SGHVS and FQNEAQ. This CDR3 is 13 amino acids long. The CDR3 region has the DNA TGTGCCAGCAGCTTAGGAGTCACAGATACGCAGTATTTT. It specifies CASSLGVTDTQYF.

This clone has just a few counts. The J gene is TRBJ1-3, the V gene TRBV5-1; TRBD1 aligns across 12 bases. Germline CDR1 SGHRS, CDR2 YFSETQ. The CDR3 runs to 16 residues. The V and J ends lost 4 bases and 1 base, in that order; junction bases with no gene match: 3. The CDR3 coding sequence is TGCGCCAGCAGCCGGGGACAGGGGGCTTCTGGAAACACCATATATTTT. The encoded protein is CASSRGQGASGNTIYF.

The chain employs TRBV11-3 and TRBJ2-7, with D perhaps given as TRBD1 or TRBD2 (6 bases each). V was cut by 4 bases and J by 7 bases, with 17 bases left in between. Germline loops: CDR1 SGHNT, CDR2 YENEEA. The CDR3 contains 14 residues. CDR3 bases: TGTGCCAGCAGCTCGGGGGCCCTGGGAGCAGAGCAGTACTTC. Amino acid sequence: CASSSGALGAEQYF.